This passage covers 5 T cell receptor beta chains from one sample sequenced in a study of early T cells in non-severe SARS-CoV-2 infection. A single record per CDR3 protein comes from TCRdb applying MiXCR to the 5' RACE reads. The sample lists around 40,000 distinct CDR3 sequences, about 6.2% occurring once. Sequencing was done on a sample of whole blood. All receptors come from an adult who was a healthcare worker with PCR-confirmed SARS-CoV-2 infection or an uninfected control (not recorded which).

This clonotype has ten or more counts. The chain employs TRBV29-1 and TRBJ2-6; TRBD1 agrees at 7 bases. CDR1 SQVTM and CDR2 ANQGSEA come from the germline V gene. The trim removed 8 bases at V and 1 base at J, leaving 8 bases unmatched. CDR3 size: 15 residues. The CDR3 DNA follows: TGCAGCCCCCGAACGGGACAGTCTGGGGCCAACGTCCTGACTTTC. Its protein is CSPRTGQSGANVLTF.

This clonotype was detected many times. The CDR3 is CASSFGGRSQETQYF. The CDR3 region has the DNA TGTGCCAGCAGCTTCGGCGGGAGGTCCCAAGAGACCCAGTACTTC. The genes are TRBV5-5 and TRBJ2-5, with 8 positions matching TRBD2. The J segment lost 1 base and the V segment lost 2 bases, leaving 4 bases of the junction unmatched. CDR1 is SGHKS and CDR2 is YYEKEE in the germline V gene (reference sequence). This CDR3 is built from 15 residues.

This clonotype occurred many times. V usage is TRBV5-1 and J usage is TRBJ2-5, with D perhaps given as TRBD1 or TRBD2 (5 bases each). CDR1 is SGHRS, CDR2 YFSETQ, per germline. V lost 7 bases to trimming and J lost 3 bases, with 22 bases between them. This CDR3 has 16 residues. This CDR3 is CASSYLPSGAEETQYF. CDR3 nucleotide sequence: TGCGCCAGCTCTTACCTGCCCTCCGGGGCAGAAGAGACCCAGTACTTC. The full variable domain, in which reference TRBV5-1 and TRBJ2-5 provide the parts outside the CDR3, is KAGVTQTPRYLIKTRGQQVTLSCSPISGHRSVSWYQQTPGQGLQFLFEYFSETQRNKGNFPGRFSGRQFSNSRSEMNVSTLELGDSALYLCASSYLPSGAEETQYFGPGTRLLVL.

This clonotype was seen many times. This chain links TRBV7-9 with TRBJ1-4; D unclear. Trimming shortened V by 5 bases and J by 5 bases, and 12 bases separated the two germline ends. The germline gives CDR1 SEHNR, CDR2 FQNEAQ (reference sequence). This CDR3 contains 14 residues. CDR3 DNA: TGTGCCAGCAGCCCGAGAGGTGGAAATGAAAAACTGTTTTTT. This codes for CASSPRGGNEKLFF.

Concerning this clonotype: Given a much more abundant clone one base away, this may be a read error. The chain uses TRBV29-1 and TRBJ2-7, with a weak D call TRBD2 (5 bases). From germline, CDR1 is SQVTM and CDR2 ANQGSEA. Trimming cost V 6 bases and J 3 bases, with 9 bases left between them. The CDR3 has 11 residues. The CDR3 DNA reads as TGCAGCGTGGATCGGGGCTACGAGCAGTACTTC. This encodes CSVDRGYEQYF.